This T cell receptor beta chain was observed in a study of T cells in Graves' hyperthyroidism and ophthalmopathy. The source material, RNA transcripts, was used to amplify TCR beta CDR3 regions. The HTBI primer set was used in a first-round RT-PCR of the TCR CDR3. TCRdb re-derived calls from the multiplex PCR reads in MiXCR, one entry per CDR3 protein. The repertoire includes hundreds of thousands of distinct CDR3 sequences, approximately 15% of them detected once, and 5.8% sits in the top ten. Study-level points and caveats: Also found in blood were most expanded thyroid clonotypes above 0.001.

This clonotype showed up many times. Its target is unknown. Disease duration under 2 months; hyperthyroidism patients were aged 18 to 65. V gave up 6 bases and J gave up 5 bases, with 20 bases separating them. This CDR3 has 15 residues. Germline V gene sequence: CDR1 SGHTA, CDR2 FQGNSA. The source material was blood. V usage is TRBV7-2 and J usage is TRBJ2-7; TRBD2 is a possible D gene (6 bases). This receptor was taken from a woman in her twenties or thirties with Graves' hyperthyroidism that later progressed to Graves' ophthalmopathy. CDR3 DNA sequence: TGTGCCAGCAGGGTTCCGGGTGCGGGAAGACACGAGCAGTACTTC. This translates into CASRVPGAGRHEQYF.